The 11 T cell receptor beta chains listed next were all sequenced from one sample in a study of beta chain features in type 1 diabetes. Whole-study results and caveats: Moderately but significantly shorter TCRB CDR3s were found in Type 1 diabetes patients in all four CD4+ subsets.

What was sequenced were expressed TCRB transcripts, since all of the isolated RNA had been reverse transcribed. Measured with immunoSEQ multiplex PCR; TCRdb has only the in-frame clones, and not every one. Here the sample spans around 170,000 clones, approximately 9.1% being singletons. For these receptors, no antigen is known. Source material: central memory CD4+ T cells from blood. The receptors here all came from a woman aged 25-40 years with type 1 diabetes.

The genes are TRBV2 and TRBJ2-7; tentative D call: TRBD2 (6 bases). The germline V gene encodes CDR1 SNHLY and CDR2 FYNNEI. Trimming cost V 7 bases and J 2 bases, with 15 bases left between them. The CDR3 is 14 residues long. This CDR3 reads CASNGGGLTYEQYF. Here the CDR3 DNA reads TGTGCCAGCAACGGGGGAGGCTTGACCTACGAGCAGTACTTC. Using reference TRBV2 and TRBJ2-7 for the parts outside the CDR3, the full variable domain is EPEVTQTPSHQVTQMGQEVILRCVPISNHLYFYWYRQILGQKVEFLVSFYNNEISEKSEIFDDQFSVERPDGSNFTLKIRSTKLEDSAMYFCASNGGGLTYEQYFGPGTRLTVT.

This clone occurred a few times. The rearrangement links TRBV6-5 to TRBJ2-7; D remains unclear. The CDR3 length is 11 residues. In germline, CDR1 is MNHEY, CDR2 SVGAGI. The V end lost 8 bases, the J end lost 7 bases, and 12 bases lay between the germline ends. The DNA for the CDR3 is TGTGCCAGCGGGCGACCGCCGGAGCAGTACTTC. Its protein product is CASGRPPEQYF.

This clone was seen only a few times. The chain links TRBV18 to TRBJ1-1; 8 positions match TRBD1. Germline-derived CDR1 and CDR2 are KGHSH and LQKENI. Losses at the gene ends were 4 bases for V and 4 bases for J; bases not matched to a gene: 8. The CDR3 length is 15 residues. CDR3 loop: CASSRAYTGGTEAFF. Written as DNA, the CDR3 is TGTGCCAGCTCACGAGCCTACACAGGGGGCACTGAAGCTTTCTTT.

The rearrangement joins TRBV7-6 to TRBJ1-1; perhaps TRBD1 as D (6 bases). From germline, CDR1 is SGHVS and CDR2 FNYEAQ. The V and J ends lost 1 base and 4 bases respectively, with 10 bases between them. There are 14 residues in the CDR3. For the CDR3, the DNA is TGTGCCAGCAGCTTAGAGACAGGAGGCACTGAAGCTTTCTTT. This gives the protein CASSLETGGTEAFF.

This chain connects TRBV5-1 to TRBJ1-3; possibly TRBD1 for D (5 bases). This CDR3 is built from 14 residues. CDR1 and CDR2 (germline): SGHRS, YFSETQ. Trimming shortened V by 4 bases and J by 1 base, and 9 bases separated the two germline ends. The CDR3 loop reads CASSDQGSGNTIYF. The CDR3 DNA reads TGCGCCAGCAGCGATCAGGGATCTGGAAACACCATATATTTT.

The rearrangement links TRBV11-2 to TRBJ1-2; 11 bases map to TRBD1. The CDR3 runs to 15 residues. Trimming cost V 5 bases and J 4 bases; bases outside gene matches: 6. Per germline, CDR1 SGHAT and CDR2 FQNNGV. This CDR3 is CASSPGTGGIYGYTF. Here the CDR3 DNA reads TGTGCCAGCAGCCCCGGGACAGGGGGAATCTATGGCTACACCTTC.

This rearrangement joins TRBV11-1 to TRBJ2-3; 9 positions agree with TRBD2. Trimming at V came to 5 bases and at J to 2 bases, leaving 11 bases not matched to a gene. Germline loops: CDR1 SGHAT, CDR2 FQDESV (reference sequence). The length of the CDR3 is 17 residues. In DNA, the CDR3 is TGTGCCAGCAGCCCATGGACTAGCGAAGAGCTCACAGATACGCAGTATTTT. This codes for CASSPWTSEELTDTQYF.

This clone was detected only a few times. CDR3 region: CASSQDFQGYGYTF. Written as DNA, the CDR3 is TGCGCCAGCAGCCAAGATTTTCAGGGCTATGGCTACACCTTC. The genes are TRBV4-1 and TRBJ1-2, with D possibly being TRBD1 (5 bases). The germline gives CDR1 MGHRA, CDR2 YSYEKL. The ends were cut back, 0 bases at V and 4 bases at J, with 9 bases in the middle. The CDR3 consists of 14 residues.

In nucleotides, the CDR3 is TGTGCCACCAGCAGAGATATTGGGCTAGCGGAAGAGACCCAGTACTTC. Amino acids: CATSRDIGLAEETQYF. This sequence joins TRBV15 and TRBJ2-5; 7 nucleotides line up with TRBD2. This CDR3 comprises 16 residues. V shed 0 bases, J shed 3 bases, and the junction held 7 bases outside the gene matches. Germline CDR1 and CDR2: LNHNV and YYDKDF (reference sequence).

This clone was detected a few times. This chain joins TRBV5-1 and TRBJ2-7; D remains ambiguous. The length of the CDR3 is 13 residues. V dropped 4 bases and J dropped 1 base, with 9 bases sitting between them. Germline-derived CDR1 and CDR2 are SGHRS and YFSETQ. The DNA for the CDR3 is TGCGCCAGCAGCATGACAAGATCCTACGAGCAGTACTTC. Translated: CASSMTRSYEQYF.

A few counts support this clone. This chain connects TRBV2 to TRBJ2-1; 14 bases are a match to TRBD2. V was clipped by 8 bases and J by 9 bases; unmatched bases: 18. The germline CDR1 and CDR2 sequences are SNHLY and FYNNEI. The CDR3 is made up of 18 amino acids. This chain's CDR3 is CASLPGLAGVVSGGEQFF. In nucleotides, the CDR3 is TGTGCCAGCCTACCGGGACTAGCGGGAGTAGTCAGTGGGGGTGAGCAGTTCTTC. The full variable domain, rest sourced from reference TRBV2 and TRBJ2-1, is EPEVTQTPSHQVTQMGQEVILRCVPISNHLYFYWYRQILGQKVEFLVSFYNNEISEKSEIFDDQFSVERPDGSNFTLKIRSTKLEDSAMYFCASLPGLAGVVSGGEQFFGPGTRLTVL.